This TCR beta chain originates from a study of T-cell reconstitution after alpha-beta-depleted transplantation in children. This clonotype was observed a handful of times. Its target is not known. CDR1 SGHRS and CDR2 YFSETQ come from the germline V gene. J lost 1 base, V lost 4 bases, and 4 bases had no gene match. This CDR3 spans 14 amino acids. The TCRbeta library incorporated unique molecular identifiers. TCRdb re-called the PCR reads with MiXCR, one entry per CDR3 protein. The table includes some 300,000 distinct CDR3 sequences, around 10% detected once. Study-level results: The main origin of T-cell counts and diversity one year after transplant was newly produced T cells. Alpha-beta T cells about two months after transplant reportedly derived from several hundred expanded graft clones.

The sequences come from PBMCs, collected before TCRalphabeta/CD19-depleted stem cell transplant. This chain links TRBV5-1 with TRBJ2-5; TRBD2 agrees at 7 bases. This receptor was identified in a boy under three years old with acute myeloid leukemia, due to receive a stem cell transplant. CDR3 nucleotides: TGCGCCAGCAGCGTTACTAGCGCCCAAGAGACCCAGTACTTC. Translating it yields CASSVTSAQETQYF.